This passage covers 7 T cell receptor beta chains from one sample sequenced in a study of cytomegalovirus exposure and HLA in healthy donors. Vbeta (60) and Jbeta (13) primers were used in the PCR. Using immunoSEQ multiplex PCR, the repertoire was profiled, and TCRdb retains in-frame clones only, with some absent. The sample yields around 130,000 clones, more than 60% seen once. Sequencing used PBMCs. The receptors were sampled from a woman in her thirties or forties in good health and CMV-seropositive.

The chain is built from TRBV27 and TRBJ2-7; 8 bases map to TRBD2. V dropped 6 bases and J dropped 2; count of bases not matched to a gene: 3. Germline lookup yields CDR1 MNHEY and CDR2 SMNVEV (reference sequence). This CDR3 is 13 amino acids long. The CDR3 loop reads CASRVAGPYEQYF. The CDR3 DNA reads TGTGCCAGCAGAGTAGCGGGACCCTACGAGCAGTACTTC.

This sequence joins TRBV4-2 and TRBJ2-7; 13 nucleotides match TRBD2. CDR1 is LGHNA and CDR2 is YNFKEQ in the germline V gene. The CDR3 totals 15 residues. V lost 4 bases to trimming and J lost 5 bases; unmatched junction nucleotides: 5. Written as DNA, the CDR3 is TGTGCCAGCAGCCTTAGGACTAGCGGGAGTAACGAGCAGTACTTC. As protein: CASSLRTSGSNEQYF.

Here the CDR3 DNA reads TGTGCCAGCAGTTACGACAACCCCGGTGTAGGCGGGGAGCTGTTTTTT. Encoded protein: CASSYDNPGVGGELFF. The chain uses TRBV6-5 and TRBJ2-2, with D unclear. V was clipped by 2 bases and J by 7 bases, with 17 bases between them. Germline-derived CDR1 and CDR2 are MNHEY and SVGAGI. The CDR3 consists of 16 residues.

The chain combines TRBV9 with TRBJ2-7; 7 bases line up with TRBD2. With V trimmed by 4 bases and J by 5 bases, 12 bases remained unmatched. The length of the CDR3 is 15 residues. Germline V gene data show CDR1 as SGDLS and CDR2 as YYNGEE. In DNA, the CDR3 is TGTGCCAGCAGCCCTACTGTTTCGGGGGGAAACGAGCAGTACTTC. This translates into CASSPTVSGGNEQYF.

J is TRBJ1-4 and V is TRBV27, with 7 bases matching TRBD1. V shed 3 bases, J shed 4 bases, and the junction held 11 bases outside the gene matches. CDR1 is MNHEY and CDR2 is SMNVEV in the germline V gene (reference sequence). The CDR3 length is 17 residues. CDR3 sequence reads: CASSFMWTGGFNEKLFF. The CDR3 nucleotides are TGTGCCAGCAGTTTTATGTGGACAGGTGGTTTTAATGAAAAACTGTTTTTT.

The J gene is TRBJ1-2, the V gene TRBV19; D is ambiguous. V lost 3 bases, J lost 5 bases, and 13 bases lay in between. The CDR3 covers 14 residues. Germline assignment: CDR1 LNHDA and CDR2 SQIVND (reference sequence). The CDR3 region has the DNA TGTGCCAGTAGTATGTCAGGTACCTCATATGGCTACACCTTC. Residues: CASSMSGTSYGYTF.

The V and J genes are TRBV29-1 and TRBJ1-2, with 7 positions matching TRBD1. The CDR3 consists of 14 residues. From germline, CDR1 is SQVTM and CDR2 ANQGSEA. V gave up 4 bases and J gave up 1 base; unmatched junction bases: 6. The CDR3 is CSVARTGDNYGYTF. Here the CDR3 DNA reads TGCAGCGTTGCGAGGACAGGAGATAACTATGGCTACACCTTC.